The T cell receptor beta chain under discussion was sequenced for a study of blood T cell repertoires in COVID-19. Across the whole study: The analysed material was cDNA or gDNA that came from T cells, B-cell-depleted T cells, or PBMCs.

The age range of participants was about 18 to 95 years, with residence in around 22 US areas. Methods used by the authors: Cell counts per sample came from amplifying reference gene primers. Sequencing was performed with immunoSEQ multiplex PCR; in TCRdb, only in-frame clones are kept and a portion is missing. V and J calls and clone size follow that table, whereas D and trimming were derived from the DNA. The table lists 200,000 or so clones, 70% to 90% of them singletons. V lost 0 bases to trimming and J lost 4 bases, with 4 bases between them. This CDR3 comprises 13 residues. The germline gives CDR1 ENHRY, CDR2 SYGVKD.

This chain links TRBV10-3 with TRBJ1-5, with D unresolved. Sequencing was done on a sample of PBMCs or T cells enriched from blood (not recorded which). This receptor was identified in a woman in her 40s with acute COVID-19. The CDR3: CAISESLNQPQHF. The CDR3 bases are TGTGCCATCAGTGAGTCATTAAATCAGCCCCAGCATTTT.